This T cell receptor beta chain was identified during a study of T cell repertoires in cytomegalovirus infection. This clonotype was seen repeatedly, ten times or more. Germline CDR1 SGHVS, CDR2 FQNEAQ. The CDR3 length is 15 residues. Trimming cost V 1 base and J 4 bases, with 11 bases left between them. Each CDR3 protein is one row after TCRdb ran MiXCR on the reads. The top ten hold around half of the sample, which has some 240,000 distinct CDR3 sequences, over 15% seen once. Sequencing was performed on CD8+ T cells from PBMCs. The genes are TRBV7-8 and TRBJ1-5; possible D gene TRBD1, 5 bases. The receptor was isolated from a human donor in good health (CMV status not recorded). Some clones in this sample may be carry-over from other donors' samples. The CDR3: CASSLVGVGNQPQHF. The DNA of the CDR3 is TGTGCCAGCAGCTTAGTGGGGGTAGGGAATCAGCCCCAGCATTTT.